A single sample gave rise to the 10 T cell receptor beta chains below, sequenced in a study of regulatory T cells in long-lasting Graves disease. Time point of the sample: newly diagnosed GD, antithyroid drugs for less than 3 months. From RNA extracted from PBMCs, the TCR library was made. Construction of the TCR beta libraries employed iRepertoire HTBI primers in conjunction with Arm-PCR of CDR3 regions. TCRdb independently ran MiXCR on the multiplex PCR reads; one entry per CDR3 protein. The sample shows 350,000 to 550,000 distinct CDR3 sequences, about 16% of them seen only once. Another study also made use of these data, one on T cells in Graves' hyperthyroidism and ophthalmopathy.

Sequenced here: peripheral blood mononuclear cells (PBMCs), sampled at new diagnosis, from a patient treated with antithyroid drugs. These TCRs come from a young woman with Graves disease.

This clonotype has at least ten counts. The V gene is TRBV10-3, the J gene TRBJ2-3; the D gene could be TRBD1 or TRBD2 (5 bases each). Germline V gene sequence: CDR1 ENHRY, CDR2 SYGVKD. Deletions cut 7 bases from V and 4 bases from J, with 9 bases between. CDR3 length equals 12 residues. The DNA of the CDR3 is TGTGCCATCACTGGGACCTCAGATACGCAGTATTTT. Encoded protein: CAITGTSDTQYF.

The chain links TRBV6-9 to TRBJ1-5, with D possibly matching TRBD1 (6 bases). The CDR3 is 13 amino acids. Trimming removed 3 bases at V and 8 bases at J, with 11 bases between. Germline CDR1 and CDR2: MNHGY and SVAAGI. CDR3 loop: CASSYGRGEPQHF. The CDR3 DNA follows: TGTGCCAGCAGTTACGGGAGGGGGGAGCCCCAGCATTTT.

Ten or more counts support this clonotype. J is TRBJ2-7 and V is TRBV7-2, with 7 positions matching TRBD1. V lost 7 bases and J lost 0; bases outside the gene matches: 6. Germline CDR1 is SGHTA and CDR2 is FQGNSA. The CDR3 loop spans 14 amino acids. In DNA, the CDR3 is TGTGCCAGCAACCTACAGGGGAGCTCCTACGAGCAGTACTTC. Protein sequence: CASNLQGSSYEQYF.

This clonotype showed up many times. The chain combines TRBV10-2 with TRBJ2-1, with 7 bases matching TRBD2. The CDR3 covers 15 residues. The J segment lost 7 bases and the V segment lost 6 bases, leaving 12 bases of the junction unmatched. The germline CDR1 and CDR2 sequences are WSHSY and SAAADI. The CDR3 DNA follows: TGCGCCAGCAGGGGCGGGAGAACCGAGCGGAATGAGCAGTTCTTC. Translated, it gives CASRGGRTERNEQFF.

This rearrangement joins TRBV20-1 to TRBJ2-5; 8 bases are shared with TRBD2. The germline V gene encodes CDR1 DFQATT and CDR2 SNEGSKA (reference sequence). There are 16 residues in the CDR3. Trimming removed 6 bases from V and 2 bases from J; junction bases left unmatched: 14. This CDR3 is CSAIVPAGTRQETQYF. Written as DNA, the CDR3 is TGCAGTGCCATAGTTCCGGCCGGGACTAGGCAAGAGACCCAGTACTTC.

The V and J genes are TRBV7-2 and TRBJ2-3; a possible D gene is TRBD2 (6 bases). The CDR3 runs 15 residues. Germline V gene lookup returns CDR1 SGHTA and CDR2 FQGNSA. With 8 bases removed from V and 3 bases from J, the gap between germline ends came to 18 bases. This CDR3 reads CASQDRPGVTDTQYF. DNA of the CDR3: TGTGCCAGCCAAGATCGCCCGGGAGTGACAGATACGCAGTATTTT.

This clonotype was detected a few times. The chain uses TRBV7-9 and TRBJ1-1; 7 bases map to TRBD1. The V gene's germline CDR1 is SEHNR and CDR2 FQNEAQ (reference sequence). V lost 7 bases to trimming and J lost 7 bases; unmatched junction nucleotides: 6. The CDR3 covers 12 residues. CDR3 protein: CASTEGADEAFF. The CDR3 coding sequence is TGTGCCAGCACCGAGGGGGCAGATGAAGCTTTCTTT.

This clonotype was detected many times. The chain uses TRBV12-3 or TRBV12-4 and TRBJ2-5, with 16 bases lining up with TRBD2. The CDR3 is 17 residues long. V shed 5 bases and J 5 bases; nucleotides not matched to a gene: 8. The CDR3 here is CASSLGTSGRAVETQYF. In DNA form, the CDR3 reads TGTGCCAGCAGTCTTGGGACTAGCGGGAGGGCCGTTGAGACCCAGTACTTC.

This clonotype was seen more than once but under ten times. The chain recombines TRBV5-1 with TRBJ2-2; possible D gene TRBD2, 6 bases. Germline CDR1 and CDR2: SGHRS and YFSETQ. This CDR3 has 14 residues. V lost 7 bases and J 0 bases, leaving 10 bases between the germline ends. The CDR3 protein is CASGGTPNTGELFF. The CDR3 coding sequence is TGCGCCAGCGGCGGGACCCCGAACACCGGGGAGCTGTTTTTT.

This clonotype has a count of ten or more. V usage is TRBV6-5 and J usage is TRBJ2-3; 7 bases match TRBD2. This CDR3 spans 16 amino acids. J lost 0 bases, V lost 2 bases, and 5 bases had no gene match. Germline lookup yields CDR1 MNHEY and CDR2 SVGAGI. CDR3 protein: CASSYSSGLSTDTQYF. CDR3 nucleotide sequence: TGTGCCAGCAGTTACAGTAGCGGGCTAAGCACAGATACGCAGTATTTT.